A selection of T cell receptor beta chains follows, all from one sample in a study of T-cell memory formation after mild COVID-19. Each CDR3 protein is one row after TCRdb ran MiXCR on the 5' RACE reads. The profile shows about 130,000 distinct CDR3 sequences, approximately 25% of them singletons. Sample: PBMCs or a T cell subset sorted from them (not recorded which). These receptors were collected from an adult woman who had mild COVID-19 (a few samples of this study predate the infection). Cell type and time point are not known. Each CDR3 is given with its conserved first and last residue. Each record gives: clone size, V gene, D gene, J gene, CDR3 DNA, CDR3 protein. D genes are given only for firm matches. Clone size is stated in some rows and not others, as once, few, many or a class when expanded.

clone_size: few; v_call: TRBV5-4; d_call: TRBD2; j_call: TRBJ2-7; cdr3_nt: TGTGCCAGCAGCTTGAGGCTAGCGGGAGGAGGGCCCTACGAGCAGTACTTC; cdr3_aa: CASSLRLAGGGPYEQYF
clone_size: NA; v_call: TRBV4-1; d_call: NA; j_call: TRBJ2-7; cdr3_nt: TGCGCCAGTGGGGGGACAGAGAAGATACCCTACGAGCAGTACTTC; cdr3_aa: CASGGTEKIPYEQYF
clone_size: NA; v_call: TRBV7-9; d_call: TRBD1; j_call: TRBJ1-1; cdr3_nt: TGTGCCAGCCGACAGGGAACTCCCGCTGAAGCTTTCTTT; cdr3_aa: CASRQGTPAEAFF
clone_size: NA; v_call: TRBV7-8; d_call: TRBD2; j_call: TRBJ2-5; cdr3_nt: TGTGCCAGCAGCAGCGAGCTAGCGGGGGGCCCCCAAGAGACCCAGTACTTC; cdr3_aa: CASSSELAGGPQETQYF
clone_size: few; v_call: TRBV27; d_call: TRBD1; j_call: TRBJ2-7; cdr3_nt: TGTGCCAGCAGTCCTATACTAGGACAGGGAAGCCACTACGAGCAGTACTTC; cdr3_aa: CASSPILGQGSHYEQYF
clone_size: few; v_call: TRBV20-1; d_call: NA; j_call: TRBJ2-7; cdr3_nt: TGCAGTGCTAGAGATTGGGGATACAGTCCCTACGAGCAGTACTTC; cdr3_aa: CSARDWGYSPYEQYF
clone_size: NA; v_call: TRBV27; d_call: NA; j_call: TRBJ2-3; cdr3_nt: TGTGCCAGCAGAGCCTGGGGGGAGAAAGATACGCAGTATTTT; cdr3_aa: CASRAWGEKDTQYF
clone_size: NA; v_call: TRBV7-8; d_call: NA; j_call: TRBJ2-2; cdr3_nt: TGTGCCAGCAGCTTACGGAGGGACGGTACGAACACCGGGGAGCTGTTTTTT; cdr3_aa: CASSLRRDGTNTGELFF
clone_size: once; v_call: TRBV7-9; d_call: NA; j_call: TRBJ2-5; cdr3_nt: TGTGCCAGCAGCCCCCAGATGGAGGGAGAGACCCAGTACTTC; cdr3_aa: CASSPQMEGETQYF
clone_size: NA; v_call: TRBV9; d_call: TRBD1; j_call: TRBJ2-4; cdr3_nt: TGTGCCAGCAGCTCTCGACAGGGCATTCAGTACTTC; cdr3_aa: CASSSRQGIQYF
clone_size: NA; v_call: TRBV6-5; d_call: TRBD2; j_call: TRBJ2-6; cdr3_nt: TGTGCCAGCAGAACCACCGGGACTAGCGGGAGACTCTCTGGGGCCAACGTCCTGACTTTC; cdr3_aa: CASRTTGTSGRLSGANVLTF
clone_size: NA; v_call: TRBV12-3/TRBV12-4; d_call: NA; j_call: TRBJ2-1; cdr3_nt: TGTGCCAGCAGTCCCGTACCCTACAATGAGCAGTTCTTC; cdr3_aa: CASSPVPYNEQFF
clone_size: NA; v_call: TRBV7-9; d_call: NA; j_call: TRBJ2-3; cdr3_nt: TGTGCCAGCAGCTTACACCCCGATACGCAGTATTTT; cdr3_aa: CASSLHPDTQYF
clone_size: few; v_call: TRBV4-3; d_call: TRBD1; j_call: TRBJ1-4; cdr3_nt: TGCGCCAGCAGCCAAGATTCACACTCCCGGGACAGGAATGAAAAACTGTTTTTT; cdr3_aa: CASSQDSHSRDRNEKLFF
clone_size: few; v_call: TRBV5-1; d_call: NA; j_call: TRBJ2-5; cdr3_nt: TGCGCCAGCAGCTTGCTGCCAGGGGACCGAGAGACCCAGTACTTC; cdr3_aa: CASSLLPGDRETQYF
clone_size: few; v_call: TRBV7-9; d_call: NA; j_call: TRBJ2-5; cdr3_nt: TGTGCCAGCAGCTCCCTCAAAGGGGACCAAGAGACCCAGTACTTC; cdr3_aa: CASSSLKGDQETQYF
clone_size: few; v_call: TRBV13; d_call: NA; j_call: TRBJ2-5; cdr3_nt: TGTGCCAGCAGCTTAGCGGGAGAAAGAGAGACCCAGTACTTC; cdr3_aa: CASSLAGERETQYF
clone_size: NA; v_call: TRBV7-9; d_call: NA; j_call: TRBJ2-5; cdr3_nt: TGTGCCAGCAGCTTAGGTATAGGAAGCCAAGAGACCCAGTACTTC; cdr3_aa: CASSLGIGSQETQYF
clone_size: few; v_call: TRBV7-9; d_call: NA; j_call: TRBJ2-1; cdr3_nt: TGTGCCAGCAGCTTTCCAGGGATGAATGAGCAGTTCTTC; cdr3_aa: CASSFPGMNEQFF
clone_size: few; v_call: TRBV13; d_call: NA; j_call: TRBJ2-2; cdr3_nt: TGTGCCAGCAGCTTAGCGGCCACCGGGGAGCTGTTTTTT; cdr3_aa: CASSLAATGELFF
clone_size: few; v_call: TRBV4-1; d_call: TRBD2; j_call: TRBJ2-7; cdr3_nt: TGCGCCAGCAGCCAAGAAGGAGGTATTAGCGGGAGTTACGAGCAGTACTTC; cdr3_aa: CASSQEGGISGSYEQYF
clone_size: NA; v_call: TRBV4-3; d_call: NA; j_call: TRBJ2-1; cdr3_nt: TGCGCCAGCAGCCAAGAGGAATTAGAGGGAGCCCGCTACAATGAGCAGTTCTTC; cdr3_aa: CASSQEELEGARYNEQFF
clone_size: few; v_call: TRBV5-1; d_call: NA; j_call: TRBJ2-3; cdr3_nt: TGCGCCAGCAGCTTCAGGCACCGCACAGATACGCAGTATTTT; cdr3_aa: CASSFRHRTDTQYF
clone_size: NA; v_call: TRBV2; d_call: TRBD2; j_call: TRBJ2-2; cdr3_nt: TGTGCCAGCAGCTCAACCGCTAGCGGGAGGGCCCCCGGGGAGCTGTTTTTT; cdr3_aa: CASSSTASGRAPGELFF
clone_size: few; v_call: TRBV12-3/TRBV12-4; d_call: TRBD2; j_call: TRBJ2-5; cdr3_nt: TGTGCCAGCAGACGAGCGGGAGGAGAACAAGAGACCCAGTACTTC; cdr3_aa: CASRRAGGEQETQYF
clone_size: NA; v_call: TRBV21-1; d_call: NA; j_call: TRBJ2-3; cdr3_nt: TGTGCCAGCACCCGAGCGGGGAAGGCAGATACGCAGTATTTT; cdr3_aa: CASTRAGKADTQYF
clone_size: NA; v_call: TRBV30; d_call: TRBD1; j_call: TRBJ2-3; cdr3_nt: TGTGCCTGGACCTACCCGGGACAGGACCCCGATACGCAGTATTTT; cdr3_aa: CAWTYPGQDPDTQYF
clone_size: NA; v_call: TRBV7-9; d_call: TRBD1; j_call: TRBJ2-3; cdr3_nt: TGTGCCAGCAGCCAGAGGACAGGGGAGGCAGATACGCAGTATTTT; cdr3_aa: CASSQRTGEADTQYF
clone_size: many; v_call: TRBV13; d_call: TRBD2; j_call: TRBJ2-5; cdr3_nt: TGTGCCAGCAGCTCTACTAGCGGGGGTACTCAAGAGACCCAGTACTTC; cdr3_aa: CASSSTSGGTQETQYF
clone_size: few; v_call: TRBV18; d_call: NA; j_call: TRBJ2-7; cdr3_nt: TGTGCCAGCTCACCGACGGAATCCTACGAGCAGTACTTC; cdr3_aa: CASSPTESYEQYF
clone_size: few; v_call: TRBV9; d_call: TRBD1; j_call: TRBJ2-2; cdr3_nt: TGTGCCAGCAGCGCGGACAGGGGACCGAACACCGGGGAGCTGTTTTTT; cdr3_aa: CASSADRGPNTGELFF
clone_size: few; v_call: TRBV2; d_call: TRBD2; j_call: TRBJ2-7; cdr3_nt: TGTGCCAGCACCCCGCGGGGGGCTGAGGAGCAGTACTTC; cdr3_aa: CASTPRGAEEQYF
clone_size: NA; v_call: TRBV27; d_call: NA; j_call: TRBJ1-4; cdr3_nt: TGTGCCAGCAGTTTATACAGTAATGAAAAACTGTTTTTT; cdr3_aa: CASSLYSNEKLFF
clone_size: NA; v_call: TRBV6-6; d_call: TRBD2; j_call: TRBJ2-1; cdr3_nt: TGTGTGACGCTAGCGGGTAACAATGAGCAGTTCTTC; cdr3_aa: CVTLAGNNEQFF
clone_size: few; v_call: TRBV12-3/TRBV12-4; d_call: NA; j_call: TRBJ2-7; cdr3_nt: TGTGCCAGCAGTTCCAGTCGGTACGAGCAGTACTTC; cdr3_aa: CASSSSRYEQYF
clone_size: NA; v_call: TRBV7-9; d_call: NA; j_call: TRBJ2-4; cdr3_nt: TGTGCCAGCAGCGATCAACTAGCCAAAAACATTCAGTACTTC; cdr3_aa: CASSDQLAKNIQYF
clone_size: NA; v_call: TRBV7-2; d_call: NA; j_call: TRBJ2-1; cdr3_nt: TGTGCCAGCAGCTCACTAGCTGGTGAGCAGTTCTTC; cdr3_aa: CASSSLAGEQFF
clone_size: many; v_call: TRBV15; d_call: NA; j_call: TRBJ2-7; cdr3_nt: TGTGCCACCAGCAGAGGTAGAGACAGGTACGAGCAGTACTTC; cdr3_aa: CATSRGRDRYEQYF
clone_size: NA; v_call: TRBV20-1; d_call: NA; j_call: TRBJ1-1; cdr3_nt: TGCAGTGCTCAGTCCAGGTTGTATCTGAACACTGAAGCTTTCTTT; cdr3_aa: CSAQSRLYLNTEAFF
clone_size: NA; v_call: TRBV25-1; d_call: NA; j_call: TRBJ2-4; cdr3_nt: TGTGCCAGCAGTGAATTTCTAGCGCGAGTTTTATACTTC; cdr3_aa: CASSEFLARVLYF
clone_size: few; v_call: TRBV12-3/TRBV12-4; d_call: NA; j_call: TRBJ1-5; cdr3_nt: TGTGCCAGCAGTTTATCTTGGGACGGAAGCAATCAGCCCCAGCATTTT; cdr3_aa: CASSLSWDGSNQPQHF
clone_size: few; v_call: TRBV7-3; d_call: NA; j_call: TRBJ2-3; cdr3_nt: TGTGCCAGCAGCTTAATGGCTGTTCGTGATACGCAGTATTTT; cdr3_aa: CASSLMAVRDTQYF
clone_size: NA; v_call: TRBV4-3; d_call: TRBD1; j_call: TRBJ1-2; cdr3_nt: TGCGCCAGCAGCCCCGGGACAGGGGGCCTCTATGGCTACACCTTC; cdr3_aa: CASSPGTGGLYGYTF
clone_size: NA; v_call: TRBV6-1; d_call: NA; j_call: TRBJ2-3; cdr3_nt: TGTGCCAGCAGTGAATTCCCAGATACGCAGTATTTT; cdr3_aa: CASSEFPDTQYF
clone_size: NA; v_call: TRBV15; d_call: TRBD1; j_call: TRBJ1-2; cdr3_nt: TGTGCCACCATTGGGGAGACAGGGGGCGCGTATGGCTACACCTTC; cdr3_aa: CATIGETGGAYGYTF
clone_size: NA; v_call: TRBV29-1; d_call: NA; j_call: TRBJ1-2; cdr3_nt: TGCAGCGCTTTCTCCGGGCAGCTGTCACTCAACTATGGCTACACCTTC; cdr3_aa: CSAFSGQLSLNYGYTF
clone_size: many; v_call: TRBV4-2; d_call: NA; j_call: TRBJ2-2; cdr3_nt: TGTGCCAGCAGCTACCGGGACACCCTCCCCGGGGAGCTGTTTTTT; cdr3_aa: CASSYRDTLPGELFF
clone_size: few; v_call: TRBV11-2; d_call: TRBD1; j_call: TRBJ2-7; cdr3_nt: TGTGCCAGCAGCTTACACCGGGACAGGAGCTACGAGCAGTACTTC; cdr3_aa: CASSLHRDRSYEQYF
clone_size: NA; v_call: TRBV5-5; d_call: TRBD1; j_call: TRBJ2-1; cdr3_nt: TGTGCCAGCAGCTCGACAGGGAGTCCCTACAATGAGCAGTTCTTC; cdr3_aa: CASSSTGSPYNEQFF
clone_size: NA; v_call: TRBV7-6; d_call: TRBD1; j_call: TRBJ1-1; cdr3_nt: TGTGCCAGCAGCCTAGAGACGACAGGGAGCGACACTGAAGCTTTCTTT; cdr3_aa: CASSLETTGSDTEAFF
clone_size: NA; v_call: TRBV7-9; d_call: TRBD2; j_call: TRBJ2-7; cdr3_nt: TGTGCCAGCAGCCCTCGGGGGGGGGCACCACCGTACTTC; cdr3_aa: CASSPRGGAPPYF
clone_size: few; v_call: TRBV20-1; d_call: NA; j_call: TRBJ2-7; cdr3_nt: TGCAGTGCTAGCGGTTCTGTAACCTACGAGCAGTACTTC; cdr3_aa: CSASGSVTYEQYF
clone_size: few; v_call: TRBV20-1; d_call: NA; j_call: TRBJ2-2; cdr3_nt: TGCAGTGCTAGTCTGGAGACCGGGGAGCTGTTTTTT; cdr3_aa: CSASLETGELFF
clone_size: NA; v_call: TRBV7-9; d_call: TRBD1; j_call: TRBJ2-3; cdr3_nt: TGTGCCAGCAGCTTAAGAGAGGACAGGGAAAAACCGGATACGCAGTATTTT; cdr3_aa: CASSLREDREKPDTQYF
clone_size: NA; v_call: TRBV19; d_call: NA; j_call: TRBJ2-7; cdr3_nt: TGTGCCAGTAGTAAGGGAGCGAGCGAGCAGTACTTC; cdr3_aa: CASSKGASEQYF
clone_size: NA; v_call: TRBV7-8; d_call: TRBD1; j_call: TRBJ1-1; cdr3_nt: TGTGCCAGCAGCTCAGGGGGCGAAGAATACACTGAAGCTTTCTTT; cdr3_aa: CASSSGGEEYTEAFF
clone_size: NA; v_call: TRBV7-9; d_call: NA; j_call: TRBJ2-2; cdr3_nt: TGTTCCAGCGAGATCGGGGAGCTGTTTTTT; cdr3_aa: CSSEIGELFF